These T cell receptor beta chains were read from a single sample in a study of T cell repertoires in cytomegalovirus infection. These receptors have no known antigen. TCRdb processed the reads anew with MiXCR; each CDR3 protein has one entry. This sample has 550,000 to 700,000 distinct CDR3 sequences, with around 40% found just once. The sequencing here drew on cultured PBMCs, taken from culture after CMV antigen stimulation. All receptors come from a human donor in good health (CMV status not recorded). Some clones in this sample may be carry-over from other donors' samples. The CDR3 runs from the conserved cysteine through the conserved F or W. D genes are given only for firm matches. Clone size, where shown, is once, few, many, or a class for clones that have expanded.

V gene	clone size	J gene	D gene	CDR3 protein	CDR3 DNA
TRBV4-3	few	TRBJ1-4	NA	CASSHGTTNEKLFF	TGCGCCAGCAGCCACGGAACAACTAATGAAAAACTGTTTTTT
TRBV7-2	few	TRBJ2-7	NA	CASSSLGAGSVREQYF	TGTGCCAGCAGCTCCCTCGGGGCGGGATCCGTCCGCGAGCAGTACTTC
TRBV7-2	NA	TRBJ2-3	NA	CASSLSPLVEKYF	TGTGCCAGCAGCTTAAGTCCACTGGTCGAGAAGTATTTT
TRBV6-1	few	TRBJ1-1	NA	CASLAGLNTEAFF	TGTGCCAGCCTGGCAGGGCTGAACACTGAAGCTTTCTTT
TRBV19	NA	TRBJ2-1	TRBD2	CASSIGRLAGNEQFF	TGTGCCAGTAGTATAGGTCGACTAGCGGGCAATGAGCAGTTCTTC
TRBV7-6	few	TRBJ2-1	TRBD2	CASTRSSGRASYNEQFF	TGTGCCAGCACCCGCTCGAGCGGGAGGGCCTCCTACAATGAGCAGTTCTTC
TRBV12-3/TRBV12-4	few	TRBJ2-1	TRBD2	CASRSWGSGDYNEQFF	TGTGCCAGCAGAAGTTGGGGGAGCGGGGACTACAATGAGCAGTTCTTC
TRBV2	NA	TRBJ2-3	NA	CASSEAGRVGTDTQYF	TGTGCCAGCAGTGAAGCTGGCAGGGTCGGCACAGATACGCAGTATTTT
TRBV12-3/TRBV12-4	NA	TRBJ2-5	TRBD1	CASSPPLRGLGTQYF	TGTGCCAGCAGCCCTCCACTGAGGGGGCTAGGGACCCAGTACTTC
TRBV12-3/TRBV12-4	few	TRBJ2-3	NA	CASSLDYRTDTQYF	TGTGCCAGCAGTTTAGACTACCGCACAGATACGCAGTATTTT
TRBV6-5	NA	TRBJ2-1	NA	CASSYAQGRYNEQFF	TGTGCCAGCAGTTACGCCCAGGGGAGATACAATGAGCAGTTCTTC
TRBV7-2	many	TRBJ2-1	NA	CASSLGRSGVNEQFF	TGTGCCAGCAGCTTGGGCCGGTCGGGGGTCAATGAGCAGTTCTTC
TRBV7-2	many	TRBJ1-1	NA	CASSLMWPRVGDTEAFF	TGTGCCAGCAGCTTAATGTGGCCTCGGGTGGGAGACACTGAAGCTTTCTTT
TRBV12-3/TRBV12-4	NA	TRBJ2-3	TRBD1	CASSFHGFGQGKTDTQYF	TGTGCCAGCAGTTTCCATGGGTTCGGACAGGGGAAAACAGATACGCAGTATTTT
TRBV11-2	few	TRBJ2-3	TRBD2	CASSWTSRFTDTQYF	TGTGCCAGCAGCTGGACTAGCCGGTTTACAGATACGCAGTATTTT
TRBV7-2	many	TRBJ1-1	NA	CASSLGPHTEAFF	TGTGCCAGCAGCTTAGGGCCCCACACTGAAGCTTTCTTT
TRBV6-2/TRBV6-3	NA	TRBJ1-6	NA	CASSPRMGNSPLHF	TGTGCCAGCAGTCCAAGGATGGGGAATTCACCCCTCCACTTT
TRBV10-3	NA	TRBJ1-5	NA	CAISESRVFGNQPQHF	TGTGCCATCAGTGAGTCTAGAGTGTTCGGCAATCAGCCCCAGCATTTT
TRBV4-3	once	TRBJ2-5	TRBD2	CASSQEGGSLETQYF	TGCGCCAGCAGCCAAGAGGGGGGGTCGTTAGAGACCCAGTACTTC
TRBV2	once	TRBJ2-2	NA	CASAGQNTGELFF	TGTGCCAGCGCCGGACAGAACACCGGGGAGCTGTTTTTT
TRBV18	NA	TRBJ1-5	NA	CASSLSGPNSNQPQHF	TGTGCCAGCTCACTCAGCGGTCCTAATAGTAATCAGCCCCAGCATTTT
TRBV6-2/TRBV6-3	few	TRBJ1-6	TRBD1	CASNGNDRDGSPLHF	TGTGCCAGCAACGGGAACGACAGGGACGGTTCACCCCTCCACTTT
TRBV7-9	few	TRBJ2-1	TRBD2	CASSLSGSPDEQFF	TGTGCCAGCAGCTTAAGCGGGAGTCCGGATGAGCAGTTCTTC
TRBV20-1	once	TRBJ2-7	NA	CSARSASSEQYF	TGCAGTGCTAGGTCGGCTAGCTCCGAGCAGTACTTC
TRBV28	NA	TRBJ2-4	TRBD1	CASKKPGQFNIQYF	TGTGCCAGCAAAAAGCCGGGACAGTTTAACATTCAGTACTTC
TRBV7-2	few	TRBJ1-1	NA	CASSLGGPSTEAFF	TGTGCCAGCAGCTTAGGAGGGCCGAGCACTGAAGCTTTCTTT
TRBV7-2	NA	TRBJ2-7	TRBD2	CASSLRGDGQYF	TGTGCCAGCAGCTTACGGGGGGATGGGCAGTACTTC